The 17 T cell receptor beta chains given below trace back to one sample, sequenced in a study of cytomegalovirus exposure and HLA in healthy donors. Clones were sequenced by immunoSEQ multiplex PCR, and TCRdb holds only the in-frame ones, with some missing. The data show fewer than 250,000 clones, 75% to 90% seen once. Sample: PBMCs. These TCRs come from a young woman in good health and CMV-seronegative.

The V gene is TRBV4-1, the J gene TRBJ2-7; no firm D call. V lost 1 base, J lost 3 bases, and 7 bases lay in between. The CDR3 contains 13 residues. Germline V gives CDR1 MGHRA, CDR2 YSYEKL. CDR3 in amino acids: CASSQVGGYEQYF. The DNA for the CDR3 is TGCGCCAGCAGCCAAGTGGGCGGCTACGAGCAGTACTTC.

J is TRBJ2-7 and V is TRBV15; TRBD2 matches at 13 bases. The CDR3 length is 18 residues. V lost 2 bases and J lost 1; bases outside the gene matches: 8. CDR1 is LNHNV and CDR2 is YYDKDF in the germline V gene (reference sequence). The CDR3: CATSRLGLAGHDSYEQYF. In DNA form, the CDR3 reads TGTGCCACCAGCAGATTGGGACTAGCGGGGCACGATTCCTACGAGCAGTACTTC. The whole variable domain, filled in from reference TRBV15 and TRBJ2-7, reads DAMVIQNPRYQVTQFGKPVTLSCSQTLNHNVMYWYQQKSSQAPKLLFHYYDKDFNNEADTPDNFQSRRPNTSFCFLDIRSPGLGDTAMYLCATSRLGLAGHDSYEQYFGPGTRLTVT.

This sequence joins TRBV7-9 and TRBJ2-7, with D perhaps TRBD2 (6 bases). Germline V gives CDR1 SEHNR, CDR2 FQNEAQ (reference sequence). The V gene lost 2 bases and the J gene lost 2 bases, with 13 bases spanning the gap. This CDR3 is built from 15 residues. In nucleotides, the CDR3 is TGTGCCAGCAGCTTAAGTACGGCTAGCGCCTACGAGCAGTACTTC. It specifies CASSLSTASAYEQYF. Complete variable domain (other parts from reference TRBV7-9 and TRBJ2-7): DTGVSQNPRHKITKRGQNVTFRCDPISEHNRLYWYRQTLGQGPEFLTYFQNEAQLEKSRLLSDRFSAERPKGSFSTLEIQRTEQGDSAMYLCASSLSTASAYEQYFGPGTRLTVT.

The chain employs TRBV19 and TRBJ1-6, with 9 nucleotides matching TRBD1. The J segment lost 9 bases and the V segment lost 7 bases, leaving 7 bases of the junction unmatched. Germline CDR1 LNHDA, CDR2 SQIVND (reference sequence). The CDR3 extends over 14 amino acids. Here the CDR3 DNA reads TGTGCCAGTACAAAACAGGGGGCTGCTTCACCCCTCCACTTT. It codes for CASTKQGAASPLHF.

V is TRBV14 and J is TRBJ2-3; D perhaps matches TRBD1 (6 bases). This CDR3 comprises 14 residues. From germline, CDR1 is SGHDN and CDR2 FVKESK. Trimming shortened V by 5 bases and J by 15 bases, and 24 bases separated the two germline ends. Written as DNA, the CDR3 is TGTGCCAGCAGCAAGACCATTTCAGGGGAAAGAAGATATTTT. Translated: CASSKTISGERRYF.

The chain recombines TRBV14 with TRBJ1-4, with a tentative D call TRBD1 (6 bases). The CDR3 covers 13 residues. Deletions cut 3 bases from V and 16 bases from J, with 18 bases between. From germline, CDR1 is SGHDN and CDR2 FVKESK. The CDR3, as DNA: TGTGCCAGCAGCCAGGGATTCGGACAGAGCCCGTTTTTT. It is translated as CASSQGFGQSPFF.

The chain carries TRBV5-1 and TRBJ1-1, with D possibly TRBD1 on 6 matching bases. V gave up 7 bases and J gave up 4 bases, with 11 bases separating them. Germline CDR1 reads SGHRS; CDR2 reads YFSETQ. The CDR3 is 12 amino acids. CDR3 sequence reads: CASWGGGTEAFF. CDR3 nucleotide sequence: TGCGCCAGCTGGGGGGGCGGCACTGAAGCTTTCTTT.

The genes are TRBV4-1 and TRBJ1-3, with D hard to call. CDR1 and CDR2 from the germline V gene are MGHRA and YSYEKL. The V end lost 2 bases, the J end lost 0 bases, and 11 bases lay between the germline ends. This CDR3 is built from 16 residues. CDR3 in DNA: TGCGCCAGCAGCCAACCCCGACGGGGCTCTGGAAACACCATATATTTT. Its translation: CASSQPRRGSGNTIYF.

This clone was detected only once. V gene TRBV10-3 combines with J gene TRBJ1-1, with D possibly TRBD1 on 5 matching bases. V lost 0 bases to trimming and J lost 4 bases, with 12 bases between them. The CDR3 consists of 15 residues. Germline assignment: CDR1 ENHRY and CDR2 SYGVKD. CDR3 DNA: TGTGCCATCAGTGAGTCCCCCCCTGGGGGCACTGAAGCTTTCTTT. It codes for CAISESPPGGTEAFF.

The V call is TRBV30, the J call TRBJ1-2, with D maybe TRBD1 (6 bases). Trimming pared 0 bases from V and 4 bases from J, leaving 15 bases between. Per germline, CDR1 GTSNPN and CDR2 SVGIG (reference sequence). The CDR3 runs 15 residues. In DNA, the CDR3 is TGTGCCTGGAGTGTTGAAAGCGGACAGAGCTATGGCTACACCTTC. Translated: CAWSVESGQSYGYTF.

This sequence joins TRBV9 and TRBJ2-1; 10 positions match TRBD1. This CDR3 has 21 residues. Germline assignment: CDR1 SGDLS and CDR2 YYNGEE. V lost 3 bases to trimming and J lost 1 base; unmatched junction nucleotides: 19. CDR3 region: CASSGEPRGTGVRPSYNEQFF. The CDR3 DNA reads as TGTGCCAGCAGCGGAGAGCCTCGCGGGACAGGGGTACGTCCATCCTACAATGAGCAGTTCTTC.

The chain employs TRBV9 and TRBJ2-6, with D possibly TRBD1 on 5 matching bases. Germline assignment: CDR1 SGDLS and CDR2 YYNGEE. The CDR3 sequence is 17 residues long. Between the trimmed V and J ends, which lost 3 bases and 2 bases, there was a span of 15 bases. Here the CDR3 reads CASSGPPRGTGANVLTF. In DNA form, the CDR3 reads TGTGCCAGCAGCGGGCCCCCAAGGGGAACTGGGGCCAACGTCCTGACTTTC.

In nucleotides, the CDR3 is TGCGCCAGCAGCCAAGAGGACAGGGGATGGGGTAATGAAAAACTGTTTTTT. Translated: CASSQEDRGWGNEKLFF. The chain uses TRBV4-1 and TRBJ1-4; 9 bases fit TRBD1. The CDR3 totals 17 residues. V shed 0 bases and J 4 bases; nucleotides not matched to a gene: 6. Germline CDR1 is MGHRA and CDR2 is YSYEKL.

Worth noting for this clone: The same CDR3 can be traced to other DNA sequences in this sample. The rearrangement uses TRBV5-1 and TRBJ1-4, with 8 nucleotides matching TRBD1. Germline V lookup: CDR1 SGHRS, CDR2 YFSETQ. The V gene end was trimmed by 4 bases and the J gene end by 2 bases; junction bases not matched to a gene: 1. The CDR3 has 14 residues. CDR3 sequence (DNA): TGCGCCAGCAGCCCAGGGGGCACTAATGAAAAACTGTTTTTT. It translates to CASSPGGTNEKLFF. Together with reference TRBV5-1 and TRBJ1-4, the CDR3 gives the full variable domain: KAGVTQTPRYLIKTRGQQVTLSCSPISGHRSVSWYQQTPGQGLQFLFEYFSETQRNKGNFPGRFSGRQFSNSRSEMNVSTLELGDSALYLCASSPGGTNEKLFFGSGTQLSVL.

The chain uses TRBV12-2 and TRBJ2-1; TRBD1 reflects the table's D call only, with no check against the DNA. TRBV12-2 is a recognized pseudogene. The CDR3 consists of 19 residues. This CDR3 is CASRLVQGPAASSYNEQFF. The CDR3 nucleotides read TGTGCAAGTCGCCTAGTCCAGGGGCCGGCGGCAAGCTCCTACAATGAGCAGTTCTTC.

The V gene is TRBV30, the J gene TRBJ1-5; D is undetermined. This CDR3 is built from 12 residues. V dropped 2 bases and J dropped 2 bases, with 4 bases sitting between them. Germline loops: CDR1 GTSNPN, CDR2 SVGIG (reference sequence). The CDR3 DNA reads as TGTGCCTGGAGTATGGGCAATCAGCCCCAGCATTTT. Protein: CAWSMGNQPQHF.

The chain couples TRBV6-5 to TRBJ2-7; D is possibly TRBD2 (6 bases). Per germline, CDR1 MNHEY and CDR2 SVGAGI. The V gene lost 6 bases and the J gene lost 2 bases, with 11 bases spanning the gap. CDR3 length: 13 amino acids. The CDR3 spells CASRPGATYEQYF. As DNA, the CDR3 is TGTGCCAGCAGACCGGGAGCAACCTACGAGCAGTACTTC.